A selection of T cell receptor beta chains follows, all from one sample in a study of blood T cell repertoires in COVID-19. Libraries were prepared by immunoSEQ multiplex PCR; TCRdb keeps only in-frame clonotypes and omits some of them. The sample lists around 270,000 clones, over 70% occurring once. The sequenced sample consisted of PBMCs or T cells enriched from blood (not recorded which). The receptors stem from a woman between 40 and 55 years old who had been exposed to COVID-19. CDR3s leave out the opening cysteine and the closing phenylalanine or tryptophan.

j_call,cdr3_length,v_call,cdr3_aa
TRBJ2-7,11,TRBV4-3,ASSQDGEYEQY
TRBJ2-1,14,TRBV6-6,ASGTPAGSSYNEQF
TRBJ2-7,13,TRBV6-5,ASSYLAGGGYEQY
TRBJ1-5,14,TRBV12-5,ASGLIAGGWHQPQH
TRBJ1-1,14,TRBV4-1,ASSHGTGTDYREAF
TRBJ2-1,13,TRBV7-9,ASSPGGLAYNEQF
TRBJ2-1,12,TRBV18,ASSPGGLADEQF
TRBJ2-7,11,TRBV6-6,ASSYLGADEQY
TRBJ2-3,14,TRBV7-2,ASSLSQRGIADTQY
TRBJ2-5,11,TRBV28,ASSPDRQETQY
TRBJ1-2,13,TRBV28,ASSLAAQGKGGYT
TRBJ2-3,13,TRBV30,AWSVAGGPTDTQY
TRBJ1-2,11,TRBV28,ASSLTAGNGYT
TRBJ1-5,12,TRBV6-5,ASRVPGLGQPQH
TRBJ1-6,13,TRBV28,ASSLLSSYNSPLH
TRBJ1-2,13,TRBV28,ASSLSPTAVYGYT
TRBJ2-1,12,TRBV11-3,ASSPFSGPWEQF
TRBJ2-2,12,TRBV4-3,ASSQLIAGGELF
TRBJ2-1,12,TRBV19,ASRLGLSYNEQF
TRBJ2-2,11,TRBV5-6,ASSFTTAGELF
TRBJ1-3,12,TRBV4-3,ASSQDTAGNTIY
TRBJ2-1,14,TRBV25-1,ASSELAASSYNEQF
TRBJ2-5,15,TRBV4-2,ASSQDGRAGGQETQY
TRBJ2-7,12,TRBV7-9,ASSLAGQTYEQY
TRBJ2-7,15,TRBV23-1,ASSQQDRGPPRDEQY
TRBJ1-3,13,TRBV27,ASSFTAASGNTIY
TRBJ2-3,14,TRBV30,AWSFRDTLRTDTQY
TRBJ1-3,13,TRBV28,ASRIDRSSGNTIY
TRBJ1-6,12,TRBV5-4,ASSFREHWSPLH
TRBJ2-1,13,TRBV4-1,ASSQVPGLENEQF